The next 21 T cell receptor beta chains were all read from a single sample in a study of identical twins. Each CDR3 protein gets one entry after TCRdb re-called the 5' RACE reads with MiXCR. The data show 500,000 to 550,000 distinct CDR3 sequences, around 24% seen once. These sequences were also reported in another study, on yellow fever vaccine responses in identical twins.

Material: CD4+ T cells sorted from blood. Receptors were obtained from a woman between 18 and 29 years old in good health.

This clonotype was counted only a few times. The rearrangement links TRBV12-3 or TRBV12-4 to TRBJ2-5; 7 bases line up with TRBD2. The V segment lost 2 bases and the J segment 5 bases; nucleotides outside the gene matches: 5. CDR3 length: 14 residues. The CDR3 DNA follows: TGTGCCAGCAGTTTACGACTAGCTTCCGAGACCCAGTACTTC. It encodes CASSLRLASETQYF.

The chain couples TRBV7-6 to TRBJ2-3; unclear D gene. The CDR3 contains 16 residues. Trimming shortened V by 4 bases and J by 0 bases, and 14 bases separated the two germline ends. Germline V gene sequence: CDR1 SGHVS, CDR2 FNYEAQ. CDR3 nucleotide sequence: TGTGCCAGCAGCTACGGACGGAGTCCTAGCACAGATACGCAGTATTTT. Translating it yields CASSYGRSPSTDTQYF.

The chain carries TRBV7-2 and TRBJ2-5; 7 bases match TRBD2. The CDR3 length is 16 residues. Germline CDR1 SGHTA, CDR2 FQGNSA. Unmatched junction bases numbered 7, after V lost 3 bases and J lost 0 bases. The CDR3 sequence is CASSLLWGGYQETQYF. The CDR3 nucleotides are TGTGCCAGCAGCTTGCTCTGGGGGGGGTACCAAGAGACCCAGTACTTC.

This clonotype appeared a few times. The genes are TRBV10-3 and TRBJ2-1; 10 nucleotides align to TRBD2. V was clipped by 9 bases and J by 1 base; unmatched bases: 3. CDR3 size: 14 residues. Germline-derived CDR1 and CDR2 are ENHRY and SYGVKD. CDR3 loop: CAISSGRSYNEQFF. As DNA, the CDR3 is TGTGCCATTTCTAGCGGGAGATCCTACAATGAGCAGTTCTTC.

The rearrangement uses TRBV27 and TRBJ2-7; D gene uncertain. V was shortened by 6 bases and J by 2 bases, with 17 bases between the two germline ends. CDR1 MNHEY and CDR2 SMNVEV come from the germline V gene (reference sequence). The CDR3 extends over 15 amino acids. The CDR3 here is CASRRSRGDPYEQYF. In DNA form, the CDR3 reads TGTGCCAGCAGGCGCTCCCGCGGTGACCCCTACGAGCAGTACTTC.

The chain couples TRBV2 to TRBJ1-5; no definite D call. This CDR3 is built from 16 residues. CDR1 and CDR2 from the germline V gene are SNHLY and FYNNEI. The V end lost 1 base, the J end lost 0 bases, and 10 bases lay between the germline ends. CDR3 in amino acids: CASSEVGPNSNQPQHF. The CDR3 DNA sequence: TGTGCCAGCAGTGAAGTCGGGCCAAATAGCAATCAGCCCCAGCATTTT.

This chain joins TRBV10-3 and TRBJ2-5; the D gene is possibly TRBD2 (5 bases). There are 14 residues in the CDR3. Germline lookup yields CDR1 ENHRY and CDR2 SYGVKD. V shed 3 bases and J shed 2 bases, with 10 bases lying between them. The CDR3 sequence: CAISDPGWQETQYF. In nucleotides, the CDR3 is TGTGCCATCAGTGACCCGGGGTGGCAAGAGACCCAGTACTTC.

This clonotype was observed a handful of times. This sequence joins TRBV5-1 and TRBJ2-5, with 7 bases that match TRBD2. CDR1 and CDR2 (germline): SGHRS, YFSETQ. After removal of 4 bases from V and 5 bases from J, the junction contained 8 bases not matched to a gene. This CDR3 comprises 14 residues. CDR3 residues: CASSHTGGAETQYF. Here the CDR3 DNA reads TGCGCCAGCAGCCATACGGGAGGCGCGGAGACCCAGTACTTC.

This clonotype occurred a few times. The chain couples TRBV20-1 to TRBJ1-4, with D perhaps matching TRBD1 (6 bases). Germline V lookup: CDR1 DFQATT, CDR2 SNEGSKA (reference sequence). V gave up 4 bases and J gave up 8 bases, with 17 bases separating them. The CDR3 has 14 amino acids. The CDR3 nucleotides are TGCAGTGCTAACCTCGGGGGCCCCCTCGAAAAACTGTTTTTT. Amino acid sequence: CSANLGGPLEKLFF.

This clonotype was seen a handful of times. This chain links TRBV12-3 or TRBV12-4 with TRBJ2-1, with D unclear. This CDR3 has 13 residues. Trimming removed 5 bases from V and 4 bases from J, with 9 bases in between. CDR3 residues: CASSTSHYNEQFF. For the CDR3, the DNA is TGTGCCAGCAGTACGAGCCATTACAATGAGCAGTTCTTC.

This chain's CDR3 is CASSLDLAEYNEQFF. The CDR3 nucleotides read TGCGCCAGCAGCTTGGACCTAGCGGAGTACAATGAGCAGTTCTTC. The V call is TRBV5-1, the J call TRBJ2-1; 7 positions agree with TRBD2. The trim removed 0 bases at V and 4 bases at J, leaving 4 bases unmatched. Germline CDR1 reads SGHRS; CDR2 reads YFSETQ. The CDR3 runs to 15 residues. Together with reference TRBV5-1 and TRBJ2-1, the CDR3 gives the full variable domain: KAGVTQTPRYLIKTRGQQVTLSCSPISGHRSVSWYQQTPGQGLQFLFEYFSETQRNKGNFPGRFSGRQFSNSRSEMNVSTLELGDSALYLCASSLDLAEYNEQFFGPGTRLTVL.

The table lists this clonotype with a few counts. V gene TRBV5-1 combines with J gene TRBJ2-4; no clear D gene. Germline V gene sequence: CDR1 SGHRS, CDR2 YFSETQ. This CDR3 region has 16 residues. V dropped 5 bases and J dropped 3 bases, with 18 bases sitting between them. CDR3 sequence (DNA): TGCGCCAGCAGGGATGGGTTCGGGCGAGGCAAAAACATTCAGTACTTC. It translates to CASRDGFGRGKNIQYF.

The chain combines TRBV20-1 with TRBJ2-5; the D call may be TRBD1 or TRBD2 (5 bases each). Germline-derived CDR1 and CDR2 are DFQATT and SNEGSKA (reference sequence). CDR3 length: 12 amino acids. The V end lost 5 bases, the J end lost 5 bases, and 12 bases lay between the germline ends. Here the CDR3 reads CSAPPWGETQYF. In DNA form, the CDR3 reads TGCAGTGCTCCCCCTTGGGGGGAGACCCAGTACTTC.

This clonotype was detected a few times. The J gene is TRBJ2-3, the V gene TRBV3-1, with 12 positions matching TRBD2. Germline V gives CDR1 LGHDT, CDR2 YNNKEL (reference sequence). This CDR3 is built from 16 residues. V trimming: 4 bases; J trimming: 2 bases; junction bases outside the gene matches: 4. The CDR3 sequence: CASSRGLAGFTDTQYF. The CDR3, as DNA: TGTGCCAGCAGCCGTGGACTAGCGGGATTCACAGATACGCAGTATTTT.

This clonotype turned up a few times. The chain combines TRBV7-9 with TRBJ2-1; D is perhaps TRBD2 (5 bases). V was trimmed by 4 bases and J by 15 bases, leaving 22 bases between them. Germline values: CDR1 SEHNR, CDR2 FQNEAQ (reference sequence). This CDR3 is 14 amino acids long. The CDR3 DNA reads as TGTGCCAGCAGCTCCCGTGTCTGGCCCCCGGCGGGGTTCTTC. Translation gives CASSSRVWPPAGFF.

The chain couples TRBV28 to TRBJ1-2, with no clear D. Germline values: CDR1 MDHEN, CDR2 SYDVKM. Trimming cost V 5 bases and J 0 bases, with 13 bases left between them. CDR3 length equals 15 residues. CDR3 DNA: TGTGCCAGCAGTAGTTCGGCACCTACTAACTATGGCTACACCTTC. This gives the protein CASSSSAPTNYGYTF.

Turning to this clonotype: One end of the junction varies from germline; a read error may be responsible. The chain recombines TRBV20-1 with TRBJ2-2, with D possibly TRBD2 on 6 matching bases. The CDR3 sequence is 15 residues long. Germline-derived CDR1 and CDR2 are DFQATT and SNEGSKA (reference sequence). In DNA, the CDR3 is TGCTGTGCTAGAGTCGGGAGCCAACCAACCGGGGAGCTGTTTTTT. This sequence encodes CCARVGSQPTGELFF.

The chain carries TRBV5-1 and TRBJ2-2; 10 bases fit TRBD1. Germline V lookup: CDR1 SGHRS, CDR2 YFSETQ. CDR3 length equals 16 residues. V lost 3 bases and J lost 5; bases outside the gene matches: 7. CDR3 nucleotide sequence: TGCGCCAGCAGCTCAAGGACAGGGGGAAGGACCGGGGAGCTGTTTTTT. Translation: CASSSRTGGRTGELFF.

The J gene is TRBJ1-1, the V gene TRBV18, with 8 bases identical to TRBD1. CDR1 and CDR2 (germline): KGHSH, LQKENI. With 3 bases clipped from V and 6 bases from J, the junction kept 9 bases outside the gene matches. This CDR3 has 15 amino acids. The CDR3 DNA follows: TGTGCCAGCTCACCTGCGACAGGGGTGGTTGCTGAAGCTTTCTTT. Its translation is CASSPATGVVAEAFF.

This clonotype was seen a few times. This chain uses TRBV20-1 with TRBJ2-3; possibly TRBD2 for D (6 bases). Trimming cost V 6 bases and J 3 bases, with 13 bases left between them. The germline gives CDR1 DFQATT, CDR2 SNEGSKA (reference sequence). This CDR3 comprises 13 residues. The CDR3 DNA reads as TGCAGTGCCGAGGCGCGGGGAACAGATACGCAGTATTTT. Amino acid sequence: CSAEARGTDTQYF.

The gene calls are TRBV11-1 and TRBJ2-1, with 10 bases lining up with TRBD2. CDR1 and CDR2 from the germline V gene are SGHAT and FQDESV (reference sequence). This CDR3 comprises 17 residues. The V gene end was trimmed by 4 bases and the J gene end by 9 bases; junction bases not matched to a gene: 15. The CDR3 bases are TGTGCCAGCAGCTCCCAAGCCATTAGCGGGAGGTCACTTGAGCAGTTCTTC. Translated: CASSSQAISGRSLEQFF. Drawing the rest from reference TRBV11-1 and TRBJ2-1, the complete variable domain is EAEVAQSPRYKITEKSQAVAFWCDPISGHATLYWYRQILGQGPELLVQFQDESVVDDSQLPKDRFSAERLKGVDSTLKIQPAELGDSAMYLCASSSQAISGRSLEQFFGPGTRLTVL.